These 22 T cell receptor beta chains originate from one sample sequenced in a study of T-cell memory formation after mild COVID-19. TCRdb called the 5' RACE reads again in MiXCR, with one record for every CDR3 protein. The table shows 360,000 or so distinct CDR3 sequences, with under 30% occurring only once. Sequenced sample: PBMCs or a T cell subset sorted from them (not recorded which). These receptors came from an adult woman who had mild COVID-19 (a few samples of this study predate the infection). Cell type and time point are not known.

The CDR3: CASSPGSTLWGYTF. In DNA form, the CDR3 reads TGTGCCAGCTCACCGGGCAGTACCCTTTGGGGCTACACCTTC. The chain couples TRBV18 to TRBJ1-2; no reliable D call. The germline V gene encodes CDR1 KGHSH and CDR2 LQKENI. CDR3 length: 14 amino acids. V lost 3 bases, J lost 8 bases, and 16 bases lay in between.

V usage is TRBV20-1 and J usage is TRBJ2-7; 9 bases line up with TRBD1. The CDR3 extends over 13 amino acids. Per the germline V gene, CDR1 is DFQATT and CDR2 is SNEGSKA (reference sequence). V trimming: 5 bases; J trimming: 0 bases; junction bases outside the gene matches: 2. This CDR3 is CSALTGGSYEQYF. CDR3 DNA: TGCAGTGCTCTGACAGGGGGCTCCTACGAGCAGTACTTC.

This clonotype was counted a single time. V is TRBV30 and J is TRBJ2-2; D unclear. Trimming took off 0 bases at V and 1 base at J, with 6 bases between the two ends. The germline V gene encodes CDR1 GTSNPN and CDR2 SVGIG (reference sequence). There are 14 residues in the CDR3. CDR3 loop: CAWSVYWNTGELFF. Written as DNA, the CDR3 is TGTGCCTGGAGTGTGTATTGGAACACCGGGGAGCTGTTTTTT. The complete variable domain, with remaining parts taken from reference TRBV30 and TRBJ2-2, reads SQTIHQWPATLVQPVGSPLSLECTVEGTSNPNLYWYRQAAGRGLQLLFYSVGIGQISSEVPQNLSASRPQDRQFILSSKKLLLSDSGFYLCAWSVYWNTGELFFGEGSRLTVL.

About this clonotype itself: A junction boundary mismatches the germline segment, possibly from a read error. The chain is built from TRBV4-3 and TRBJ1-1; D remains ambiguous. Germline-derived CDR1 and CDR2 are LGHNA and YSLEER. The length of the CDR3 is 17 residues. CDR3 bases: TGCGCCAGCAGCCAAGTGACTGGACGATACGGAAACACTGAAGCTTCCTTT. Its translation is CASSQVTGRYGNTEASF.

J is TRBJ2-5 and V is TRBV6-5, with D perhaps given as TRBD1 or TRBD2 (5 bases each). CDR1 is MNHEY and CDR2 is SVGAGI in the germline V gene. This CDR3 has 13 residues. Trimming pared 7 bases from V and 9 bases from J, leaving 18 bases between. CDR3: CASNTGTARAQYF. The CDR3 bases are TGTGCCAGCAATACCGGGACCGCCCGGGCCCAGTACTTC.

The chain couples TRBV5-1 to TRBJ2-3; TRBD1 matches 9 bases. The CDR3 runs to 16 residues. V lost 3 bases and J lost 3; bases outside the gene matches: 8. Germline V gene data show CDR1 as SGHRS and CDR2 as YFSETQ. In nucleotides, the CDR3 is TGCGCCAGCAGCTCTCCGGGACAGGGTCCGACAGATACGCAGTATTTT. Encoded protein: CASSSPGQGPTDTQYF.

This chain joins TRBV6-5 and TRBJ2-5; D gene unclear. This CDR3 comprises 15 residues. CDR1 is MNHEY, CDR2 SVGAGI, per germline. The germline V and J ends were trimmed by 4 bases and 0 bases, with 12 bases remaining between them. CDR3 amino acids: CASSSRWGYQETQYF. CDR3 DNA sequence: TGTGCCAGCAGTTCGAGGTGGGGTTACCAAGAGACCCAGTACTTC.

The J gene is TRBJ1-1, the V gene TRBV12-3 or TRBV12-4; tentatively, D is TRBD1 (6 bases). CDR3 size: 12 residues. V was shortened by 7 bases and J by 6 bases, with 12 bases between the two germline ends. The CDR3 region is CASKLGGAEAFF. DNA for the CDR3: TGTGCCAGCAAACTGGGGGGCGCTGAAGCTTTCTTT.

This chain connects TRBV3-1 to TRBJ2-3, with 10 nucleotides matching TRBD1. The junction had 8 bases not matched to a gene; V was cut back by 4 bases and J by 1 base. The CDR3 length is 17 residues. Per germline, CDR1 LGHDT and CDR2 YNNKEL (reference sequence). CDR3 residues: CASSPQGTGAGTDTQYF. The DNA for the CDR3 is TGTGCCAGCAGCCCTCAGGGGACAGGGGCAGGCACAGATACGCAGTATTTT.

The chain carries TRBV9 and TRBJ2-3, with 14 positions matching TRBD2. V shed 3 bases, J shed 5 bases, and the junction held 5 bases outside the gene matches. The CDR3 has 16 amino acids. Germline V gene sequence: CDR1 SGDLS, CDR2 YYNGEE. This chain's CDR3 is CASSGGLAGDGDTQYF. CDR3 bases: TGTGCCAGCAGCGGGGGACTAGCGGGAGATGGAGATACGCAGTATTTT.

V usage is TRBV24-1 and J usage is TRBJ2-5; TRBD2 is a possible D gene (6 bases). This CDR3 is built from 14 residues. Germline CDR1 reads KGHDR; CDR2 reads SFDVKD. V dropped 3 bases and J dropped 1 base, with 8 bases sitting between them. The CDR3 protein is CATSDRGSQETQYF. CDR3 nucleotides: TGTGCCACCAGTGATCGGGGGTCCCAAGAGACCCAGTACTTC.

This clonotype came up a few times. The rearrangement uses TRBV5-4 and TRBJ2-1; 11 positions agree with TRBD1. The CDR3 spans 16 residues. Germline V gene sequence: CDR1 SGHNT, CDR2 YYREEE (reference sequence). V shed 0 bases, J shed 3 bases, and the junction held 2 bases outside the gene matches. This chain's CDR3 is CASSLAGTGGYNEQFF. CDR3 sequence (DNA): TGTGCCAGCAGCTTGGCCGGGACAGGGGGCTACAATGAGCAGTTCTTC.

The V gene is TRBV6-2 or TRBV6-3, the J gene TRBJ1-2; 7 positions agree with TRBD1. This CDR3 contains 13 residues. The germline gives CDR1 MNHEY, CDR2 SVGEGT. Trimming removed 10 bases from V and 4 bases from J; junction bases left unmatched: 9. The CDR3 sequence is CATLGGQFYGYTF. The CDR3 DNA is TGTGCCACCCTGGGGGGACAGTTCTATGGCTACACCTTC.

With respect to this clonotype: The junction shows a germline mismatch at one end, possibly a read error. The CDR3 DNA follows: TGTGCTAGCAGCTTATCCGCCTTCAGTGAGCAGTTCTTC. Translation: CASSLSAFSEQFF. The rearrangement links TRBV7-7 to TRBJ2-1; D gene uncertain. This CDR3 region has 13 residues. Per the germline V gene, CDR1 is SSHAT and CDR2 is FNYEAQ (reference sequence).

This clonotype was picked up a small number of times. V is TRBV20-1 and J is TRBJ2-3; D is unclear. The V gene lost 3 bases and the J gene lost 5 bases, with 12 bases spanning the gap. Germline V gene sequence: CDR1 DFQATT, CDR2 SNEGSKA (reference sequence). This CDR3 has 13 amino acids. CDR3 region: CSARGRLLDTQYF. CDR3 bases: TGCAGTGCTAGGGGCCGACTTCTAGATACGCAGTATTTT.

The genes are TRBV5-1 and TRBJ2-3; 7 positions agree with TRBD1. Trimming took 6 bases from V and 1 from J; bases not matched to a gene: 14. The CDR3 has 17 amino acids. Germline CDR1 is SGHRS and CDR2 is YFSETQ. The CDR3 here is CASNWDSFVGGTDTQYF. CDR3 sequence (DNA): TGCGCCAGCAATTGGGACAGCTTCGTAGGAGGCACAGATACGCAGTATTTT.

Written as DNA, the CDR3 is TGTGCCAGCAGCCCACGACAGGGAGACTATGGCTACACCTTC. It codes for CASSPRQGDYGYTF. The V call is TRBV7-8, the J call TRBJ1-2, with 7 positions matching TRBD1. The trim removed 5 bases at V and 3 bases at J, leaving 6 bases unmatched. Germline lookup yields CDR1 SGHVS and CDR2 FQNEAQ. This CDR3 is built from 14 residues.

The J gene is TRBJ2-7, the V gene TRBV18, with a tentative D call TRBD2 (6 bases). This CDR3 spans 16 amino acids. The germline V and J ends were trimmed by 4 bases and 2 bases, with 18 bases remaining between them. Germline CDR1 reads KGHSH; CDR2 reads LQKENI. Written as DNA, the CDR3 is TGTGCCAGCTCACTCTCAGCGGCGGGATTTACCTACGAGCAGTACTTC. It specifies CASSLSAAGFTYEQYF. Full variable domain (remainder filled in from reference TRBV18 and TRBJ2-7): NAGVMQNPRHLVRRRGQEARLRCSPMKGHSHVYWYRQLPEEGLKFMVYLQKENIIDESGMPKERFSAEFPKEGPSILRIQQVVRGDSAAYFCASSLSAAGFTYEQYFGPGTRLTVT.

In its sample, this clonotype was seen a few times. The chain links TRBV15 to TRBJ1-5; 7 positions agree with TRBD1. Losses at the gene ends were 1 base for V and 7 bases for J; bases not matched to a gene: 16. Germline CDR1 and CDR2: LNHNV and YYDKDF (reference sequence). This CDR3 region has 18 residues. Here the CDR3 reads CATSRATGADQGRQPQHF. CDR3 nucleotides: TGTGCCACCAGCAGAGCAACAGGGGCCGACCAAGGAAGGCAGCCCCAGCATTTT. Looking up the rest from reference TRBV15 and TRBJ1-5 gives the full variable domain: DAMVIQNPRYQVTQFGKPVTLSCSQTLNHNVMYWYQQKSSQAPKLLFHYYDKDFNNEADTPDNFQSRRPNTSFCFLDIRSPGLGDTAMYLCATSRATGADQGRQPQHFGDGTRLSIL.

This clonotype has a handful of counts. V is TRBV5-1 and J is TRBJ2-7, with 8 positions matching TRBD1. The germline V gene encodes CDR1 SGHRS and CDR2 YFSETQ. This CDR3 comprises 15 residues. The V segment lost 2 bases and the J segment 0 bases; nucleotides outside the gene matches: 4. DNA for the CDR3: TGCGCCAGCAGCTTTGGGGACAGGAGCTCCTACGAGCAGTACTTC. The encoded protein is CASSFGDRSSYEQYF. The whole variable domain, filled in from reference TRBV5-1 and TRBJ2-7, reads KAGVTQTPRYLIKTRGQQVTLSCSPISGHRSVSWYQQTPGQGLQFLFEYFSETQRNKGNFPGRFSGRQFSNSRSEMNVSTLELGDSALYLCASSFGDRSSYEQYFGPGTRLTVT.

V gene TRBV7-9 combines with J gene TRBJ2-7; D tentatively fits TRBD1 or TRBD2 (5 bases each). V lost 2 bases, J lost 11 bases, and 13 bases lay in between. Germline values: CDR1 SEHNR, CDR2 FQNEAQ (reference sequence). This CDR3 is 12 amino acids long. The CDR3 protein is CASSLTRDRKYF. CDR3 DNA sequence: TGTGCCAGCAGCTTAACTCGGGACCGCAAGTACTTC.

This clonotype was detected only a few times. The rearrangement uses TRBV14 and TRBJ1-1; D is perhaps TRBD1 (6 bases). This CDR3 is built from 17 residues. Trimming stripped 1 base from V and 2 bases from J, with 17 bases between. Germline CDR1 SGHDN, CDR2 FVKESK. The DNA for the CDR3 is TGTGCCAGCAGCCAAGGGGGTTACAGGGTGGGAAACACTGAAGCTTTCTTT. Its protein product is CASSQGGYRVGNTEAFF.